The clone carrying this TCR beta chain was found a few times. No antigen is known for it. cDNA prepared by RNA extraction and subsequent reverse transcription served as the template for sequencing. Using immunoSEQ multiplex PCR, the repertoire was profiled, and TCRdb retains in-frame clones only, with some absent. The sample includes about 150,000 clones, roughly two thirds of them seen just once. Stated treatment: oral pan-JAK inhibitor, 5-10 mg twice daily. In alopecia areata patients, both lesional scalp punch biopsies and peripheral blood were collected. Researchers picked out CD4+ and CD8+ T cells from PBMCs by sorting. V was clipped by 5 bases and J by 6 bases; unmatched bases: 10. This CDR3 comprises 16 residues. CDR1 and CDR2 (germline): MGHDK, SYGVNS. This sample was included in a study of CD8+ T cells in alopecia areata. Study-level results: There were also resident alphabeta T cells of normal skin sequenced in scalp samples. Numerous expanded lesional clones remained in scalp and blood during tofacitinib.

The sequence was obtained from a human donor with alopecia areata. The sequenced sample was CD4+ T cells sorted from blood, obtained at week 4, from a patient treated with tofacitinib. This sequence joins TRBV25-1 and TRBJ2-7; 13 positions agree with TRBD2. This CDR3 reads CASSMPGTSGVGEQYF. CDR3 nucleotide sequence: TGTGCCAGCAGTATGCCCGGGACTAGCGGGGTCGGCGAGCAGTACTTC.